Below, 32 T cell receptor beta chains from the same sample are listed, as sequenced in a study of T cell responses to AZD1222 COVID-19 vaccine. The assay was immunoSEQ multiplex PCR, and TCRdb's table has in-frame clones only and misses some. This sample has under 150,000 clones, with 80% to 90% found just once. The sample here was peripheral blood, taken on day 0 of MenACWY control vaccination. The source is an adult in good health.

The chain uses TRBV6-2 or TRBV6-3 and TRBJ1-1; no firm D call. The V gene lost 0 bases and the J gene lost 1 base, with 15 bases spanning the gap. The CDR3 is made up of 17 amino acids. CDR1 and CDR2 (germline): MNHEY, SVGEGT. DNA for the CDR3: TGTGCCAGCAGTTACTCATATAGTGGCTCCCAGAACACTGAAGCTTTCTTT. Its translation: CASSYSYSGSQNTEAFF.

The CDR3 region is CASSPVGQGVAYNEQFF. Written as DNA, the CDR3 is TGTGCCAGCTCACCAGTTGGACAGGGGGTCGCCTACAATGAGCAGTTCTTC. The rearrangement uses TRBV18 and TRBJ2-1; 10 bases are a match to TRBD1. The V segment lost 2 bases and the J segment 2 bases; nucleotides outside the gene matches: 6. This CDR3 is built from 17 residues. Germline loops: CDR1 KGHSH, CDR2 LQKENI.

This clone was observed once. The chain links TRBV18 to TRBJ1-3, with no clear D. The germline V gene has CDR1 KGHSH and CDR2 LQKENI. Trimming stripped 8 bases from V and 4 bases from J, with 6 bases between. The CDR3 runs to 11 residues. The CDR3 DNA is TGTGCCAGCCCCCGCGGAAACACCATATATTTT. Translation: CASPRGNTIYF.

The chain links TRBV5-1 to TRBJ2-3; the match to TRBD2 covers 8 bases. CDR3 length equals 18 residues. V lost 0 bases and J lost 4; bases outside the gene matches: 13. From germline, CDR1 is SGHRS and CDR2 YFSETQ. Here the CDR3 reads CASSLDGSGVPWADTQYF. The CDR3 DNA reads as TGCGCCAGCAGCTTGGACGGTAGCGGGGTCCCCTGGGCAGATACGCAGTATTTT. Combining the CDR3 with reference TRBV5-1 and TRBJ2-3 gives the whole variable domain KAGVTQTPRYLIKTRGQQVTLSCSPISGHRSVSWYQQTPGQGLQFLFEYFSETQRNKGNFPGRFSGRQFSNSRSEMNVSTLELGDSALYLCASSLDGSGVPWADTQYFGPGTRLTVL.

Here the CDR3 reads CASSPTGGREPRYEQYF. CDR3 nucleotides: TGTGCCAGTAGTCCGACGGGTGGGAGGGAGCCGCGGTACGAGCAGTACTTC. V gene TRBV19 combines with J gene TRBJ2-7; the match to TRBD2 covers 7 bases. J was trimmed by 4 bases and V by 5 bases; bases with no gene match: 17. This CDR3 spans 17 amino acids. Germline V gives CDR1 LNHDA, CDR2 SQIVND (reference sequence).

The chain links TRBV5-4 to TRBJ1-3; D gene uncertain. Per the germline V gene, CDR1 is SGHNT and CDR2 is YYREEE (reference sequence). V was clipped by 2 bases and J by 5 bases, with 5 bases between them. CDR3 length: 12 amino acids. In nucleotides, the CDR3 is TGTGCCAGCAGCTTAGATCGAAACACCATATATTTT. Translated: CASSLDRNTIYF. Full variable domain (outside the CDR3, taken from reference TRBV5-4 and TRBJ1-3): ETGVTQSPTHLIKTRGQQVTLRCSSQSGHNTVSWYQQALGQGPQFIFQYYREEENGRGNFPPRFSGLQFPNYSSELNVNALELDDSALYLCASSLDRNTIYFGEGSWLTVV.

In its sample, this clone was seen a few times. This rearrangement joins TRBV18 to TRBJ1-4, with unresolved D. The germline V gene has CDR1 KGHSH and CDR2 LQKENI. The CDR3 loop spans 14 amino acids. The V end was cut by 0 bases, the J end by 7 bases, with 9 bases between. CDR3 coding DNA: TGTGCCAGCTCACCACCGGAAAGGACTGAAAAACTGTTTTTT. This gives the protein CASSPPERTEKLFF.

This chain connects TRBV4-3 to TRBJ2-1; D remains unclear. The CDR3 is 14 amino acids. V lost 0 bases and J 10 bases, leaving 13 bases between the germline ends. The germline gives CDR1 LGHNA, CDR2 YSLEER. The CDR3 DNA reads as TGCGCCAGCAGCCAAGATATAGGGTCCAGCGAGCAGTTCTTC. Its translation: CASSQDIGSSEQFF.

The genes are TRBV4-1 and TRBJ2-2; 14 bases are shared with TRBD2. Per germline, CDR1 MGHRA and CDR2 YSYEKL. The CDR3 extends over 19 amino acids. Losses at the gene ends were 0 bases for V and 1 base for J; bases not matched to a gene: 4. The CDR3 region has the DNA TGCGCCAGCAGCCAAGATCGGGGACTAGCGGGGGAGAACACCGGGGAGCTGTTTTTT. It is translated as CASSQDRGLAGENTGELFF.

The gene calls are TRBV4-3 and TRBJ1-1, with TRBD1 matching 8 bases. V trimming: 3 bases; J trimming: 3 bases; junction bases outside the gene matches: 6. This CDR3 comprises 15 residues. The germline CDR1 and CDR2 sequences are LGHNA and YSLEER. CDR3 sequence: CASSQTGTGDTEAFF. CDR3 coding DNA: TGCGCCAGCAGCCAGACTGGGACAGGAGACACTGAAGCTTTCTTT.

The chain employs TRBV19 and TRBJ1-2; D uncertain. CDR3 size: 11 residues. The V end lost 5 bases, the J end lost 5 bases, and 6 bases lay between the germline ends. Germline CDR1 is LNHDA and CDR2 is SQIVND (reference sequence). The CDR3 nucleotides are TGTGCCAGTAGTGAGGAGTATGGCTACACCTTC. This gives the protein CASSEEYGYTF.

The chain is built from TRBV28 and TRBJ2-1; TRBD2 agrees at 10 bases. The CDR3 is 15 amino acids. Germline CDR1 is MDHEN and CDR2 is SYDVKM. J gave up 9 bases and V 5 bases, and 10 bases lay outside the gene matches. The CDR3 region has the DNA TGTGCCAGCAGTAGCCCTTTTAGCGGGGGGACTGAGCAGTTCTTC. This translates into CASSSPFSGGTEQFF.

This chain connects TRBV5-1 to TRBJ1-1; D gene unclear. The CDR3 is 14 amino acids. In germline, CDR1 is SGHRS, CDR2 YFSETQ. Trimming removed 7 bases at V and 0 bases at J, with 13 bases between. CDR3 in DNA: TGCGCCAGCGCCCCCCAGCCTCTGAACACTGAAGCTTTCTTT. This sequence encodes CASAPQPLNTEAFF.

This chain links TRBV11-2 with TRBJ1-3; the match to TRBD1 covers 7 bases. Germline loops: CDR1 SGHAT, CDR2 FQNNGV. CDR3 length: 18 residues. The V and J ends lost 4 bases and 7 bases, in that order; junction bases with no gene match: 19. The CDR3: CASSSSPGTAIPGNTIYF. CDR3 nucleotides: TGTGCCAGCAGCTCCTCTCCCGGGACAGCCATACCCGGGAACACCATATATTTT.

The V call is TRBV4-2, the J call TRBJ1-3; TRBD1 matches 12 bases. The germline CDR1 and CDR2 sequences are LGHNA and YNFKEQ. This CDR3 has 19 amino acids. With 0 bases clipped from V and 1 base from J, the junction kept 7 bases outside the gene matches. This chain's CDR3 is CASSQDEGTGGWSGNTIYF. CDR3 in DNA: TGTGCCAGCAGCCAAGATGAGGGGACAGGGGGCTGGTCTGGAAACACCATATATTTT.

V gene TRBV18 combines with J gene TRBJ1-4; D is unresolved. V was cut by 6 bases and J by 4 bases, with 6 bases left in between. The germline V gene has CDR1 KGHSH and CDR2 LQKENI. This CDR3 has 12 amino acids. The CDR3 loop reads CASSRDNEKLFF. Written as DNA, the CDR3 is TGTGCCAGCTCCCGTGATAATGAAAAACTGTTTTTT.

The chain recombines TRBV6-1 with TRBJ2-7, with a tentative D call TRBD1 (6 bases). With 1 base removed from V and 3 bases from J, the gap between germline ends came to 16 bases. CDR3 length: 16 residues. The germline CDR1 and CDR2 sequences are MNHNS and SASEGT. CDR3 sequence (DNA): TGTGCCAGCAGTGAAGTTCGGGCAGCCAGGGGCTACGAGCAGTACTTC. It translates to CASSEVRAARGYEQYF.

V gene TRBV16 combines with J gene TRBJ2-1; 11 positions match TRBD2. This CDR3 spans 16 amino acids. V was pared by 2 bases and J by 4 bases, with 4 bases of the junction left unmatched. Per germline, CDR1 KGHSY and CDR2 FQNENV. CDR3 sequence reads: CASSQALAGGYNEQFF. Written as DNA, the CDR3 is TGTGCCAGCAGCCAAGCGCTAGCGGGGGGATACAATGAGCAGTTCTTC.

The rearrangement joins TRBV24-1 to TRBJ2-7; tentatively, D is TRBD1 or TRBD2 (5 bases each). CDR3 length equals 19 residues. From germline, CDR1 is KGHDR and CDR2 SFDVKD. Trimming cost V 5 bases and J 0 bases, with 25 bases left between them. CDR3 bases: TGTGCCACCAGTGTAGGGGAGCTCCGGTACTCTCCTAGCTCCTACGAGCAGTACTTC. It encodes CATSVGELRYSPSSYEQYF.

This clone was counted between two and nine times. In DNA, the CDR3 is TGTGCCACCAGTGATTTGCAAACAGGGGAAGAGACCCAGTACTTC. This translates into CATSDLQTGEETQYF. V and J are TRBV24-1 and TRBJ2-5; 7 bases agree with TRBD1. The V gene's germline CDR1 is KGHDR and CDR2 SFDVKD. The CDR3 runs 15 residues. V lost 0 bases and J lost 3; bases outside the gene matches: 3.

This clone occurred once. This chain connects TRBV5-1 to TRBJ1-2, with TRBD1 matching 8 bases. The CDR3 runs to 15 residues. Unmatched junction bases numbered 10, after V lost 0 bases and J lost 9 bases. CDR1 is SGHRS, CDR2 YFSETQ, per germline. CDR3 in amino acids: CASSLELGRGLSYTF. Written as DNA, the CDR3 is TGCGCCAGCAGCTTGGAGCTAGGCAGGGGGCTGAGCTACACCTTC. Drawing the rest from reference TRBV5-1 and TRBJ1-2, the complete variable domain is KAGVTQTPRYLIKTRGQQVTLSCSPISGHRSVSWYQQTPGQGLQFLFEYFSETQRNKGNFPGRFSGRQFSNSRSEMNVSTLELGDSALYLCASSLELGRGLSYTFGSGTRLTVV.

This sequence joins TRBV25-1 and TRBJ2-6, with D perhaps matching TRBD1 or TRBD2 (6 bases each). The CDR3 runs to 18 residues. Trimming shortened V by 6 bases and J by 0 bases, and 18 bases separated the two germline ends. Per germline, CDR1 MGHDK and CDR2 SYGVNS. CDR3 region: CASSRSSGGPSGANVLTF. The CDR3 DNA reads as TGTGCCAGCAGCCGGTCGAGTGGGGGGCCCTCTGGGGCCAACGTCCTGACTTTC.

The V gene is TRBV19, the J gene TRBJ2-3; D perhaps matches TRBD1 (6 bases). Trimming removed 7 bases at V and 5 bases at J, with 19 bases between. The CDR3 covers 15 residues. Germline assignment: CDR1 LNHDA and CDR2 SQIVND (reference sequence). The CDR3: CASKGGSVQGDTQYF. DNA for the CDR3: TGTGCCAGTAAAGGGGGATCTGTTCAAGGAGATACGCAGTATTTT.

This rearrangement joins TRBV18 to TRBJ1-2, with 7 positions matching TRBD1. Germline lookup yields CDR1 KGHSH and CDR2 LQKENI. This CDR3 is built from 16 residues. Losses at the gene ends were 4 bases for V and 7 bases for J; bases not matched to a gene: 15. The CDR3 bases are TGTGCCAGCTCACACATAGACCCAGACAGGGTCTCTGGCTACACCTTC. It codes for CASSHIDPDRVSGYTF.

This chain uses TRBV20-1 with TRBJ1-5; D unclear. Germline CDR1 and CDR2: DFQATT and SNEGSKA (reference sequence). The CDR3 sequence is 13 residues long. V lost 3 bases to trimming and J lost 3 bases, with 9 bases between them. The CDR3 nucleotides are TGCAGTGCTAGTCTAAGGGTCAATCAGCCCCAGCATTTT. Its protein product is CSASLRVNQPQHF.

The chain uses TRBV11-2 and TRBJ2-3; D not certain. Trimming left V 4 bases short and J 2 bases short, with 7 bases between. The CDR3 spans 13 residues. Germline V CDR1 and CDR2: SGHAT, FQNNGV. CDR3 DNA sequence: TGTGCCAGCAGCTCCCACGACACAGATACGCAGTATTTT. Amino acids: CASSSHDTDTQYF.

The V call is TRBV5-1, the J call TRBJ2-5, with D possibly being TRBD1 or TRBD2 (5 bases each). This CDR3 comprises 15 residues. Germline lookup yields CDR1 SGHRS and CDR2 YFSETQ. The ends were cut back, 2 bases at V and 5 bases at J, with 16 bases in the middle. This chain's CDR3 is CASSFTGTPRETQYF. The CDR3 nucleotides read TGCGCCAGCAGCTTTACCGGGACGCCTAGGGAGACCCAGTACTTC.

The V and J genes are TRBV9 and TRBJ1-6; 7 positions agree with TRBD1. Germline loops: CDR1 SGDLS, CDR2 YYNGEE. CDR3 length equals 15 residues. Trimming removed 3 bases from V and 4 bases from J; junction bases left unmatched: 4. CDR3 protein: CASSAEDRYNSPLHF. CDR3 DNA sequence: TGTGCCAGCAGCGCAGAGGACAGGTATAATTCACCCCTCCACTTT.

V is TRBV6-1 and J is TRBJ1-2; 7 bases align to TRBD1. The CDR3 totals 13 residues. J lost 6 bases, V lost 4 bases, and 5 bases had no gene match. From germline, CDR1 is MNHNS and CDR2 SASEGT. The CDR3 is CASSVSGQNGYTF. CDR3 DNA: TGTGCCAGCAGTGTATCGGGACAGAATGGCTACACCTTC.

The V and J genes are TRBV4-1 and TRBJ1-4, with D uncertain. This CDR3 contains 13 residues. V lost 4 bases and J lost 4, with 7 bases in between. Germline V lookup: CDR1 MGHRA, CDR2 YSYEKL. In DNA form, the CDR3 reads TGCGCCAGCAGCCCACTGTTTAATGAAAAACTGTTTTTT. Translating it yields CASSPLFNEKLFF.

The chain employs TRBV29-1 and TRBJ2-7; D may correspond to TRBD1 or TRBD2 (5 bases each). CDR3 length equals 13 residues. The ends were cut back, 4 bases at V and 3 bases at J, with 13 bases in the middle. Germline V gene data show CDR1 as SQVTM and CDR2 as ANQGSEA. The CDR3 nucleotides read TGCAGCGTTGGTTGGACTGGGGGCTACGAGCAGTACTTC. Protein sequence: CSVGWTGGYEQYF.

The chain has TRBV7-2 and TRBJ2-7; 12 positions match TRBD2. CDR1 is SGHTA and CDR2 is FQGNSA in the germline V gene. Trimming removed 5 bases from V and 9 bases from J; junction bases left unmatched: 5. The CDR3 runs to 13 residues. The CDR3 DNA reads TGTGCCAGCAGCCCGACTAGCGGGGGAGGGCAGTACTTC. It is translated as CASSPTSGGGQYF.